This T cell receptor beta chain is from a study of blood T cells in healthy people across ages (dated by TCRdb to between 2015 and 2016). Context from the whole study: In model experiments, template switching captured about one uniquely barcoded TCR beta cDNA molecule for every two T cells. Age-related changes in TCR beta repertoire diversity were measured in the study by deep sequencing normalized with unique cDNA molecular identifiers. Donors were grouped into four age groups: young (average approximately 16 years), middle-aged (around 39), aged (over 55) and long-lived (over 80). Donors of different ages were randomly distributed across sequencing lanes to avoid experimental bias. Two additional independent replicas of 1 million unique cDNA reads from the same blood draw were analyzed for two donors (one aged 18 to 29 and one aged 80 or older).

Libraries were prepared through 5' RACE. A second PCR of 7 to 11 cycles was run with a J-beta primer mix and a sample-barcoded 5' primer. A template-switch 5' adaptor carrying 12 random nucleotides introduced a unique molecular identifier onto each TCR beta cDNA molecule. At least 2.5 million CDR3-containing paired-end reads were obtained from each sample. First-strand cDNA synthesis was performed from all RNA using the Mint cDNA synthesis kit, with priming by a TRBC-specific oligonucleotide. All cDNA was treated with uracil-DNA glycosylase and then went through a first 18-cycle PCR with the universal primers M1SS and BC2_uni_R. Processing in the source paper ran as follows. For normalization, 1 million high-quality reads were randomly selected from each sample, with every read carrying a distinct molecular identifier. Reads with shared molecular identifiers were discarded instead of being binned into consensus sequences. MiTCR, with a Q25 quality threshold and the strictest error-elimination algorithm, was used for CDR3 identification, clonotype clustering and error correction. A nonparametric unseen species model using Euler transformation provided a lower-bound estimate of total TCR beta diversity. The public reads were quality trimmed at Q25 with fastp and then assembled into clones with MiXCR by TCRdb, keeping productive beta chains. For every CDR3 protein sequence, its rows merge into one entry that carries the most common genes and DNA. The V and J calls come from TCRdb's annotation, not from the publication. The table for this sample lists some 1.8 million distinct CDR3 sequences; around 42% of them were counted only once. Jointly, the top ten make up under 30% of the sample.

In regard to this clonotype: No cognate antigen has been identified for it. No much larger clone exists at a distance of one base, and base qualities are not known.

General conclusions and limits of the study: As age increased, observed TCR beta diversity per million T cells dropped in a roughly linear way, and a significant reduction was already evident by age approximately 40. Because the CMV infection status of the donors was unknown, age-related changes in expanded clonotypes may potentially have been confounded. Since profiling was done on bulk unsorted PBMCs, naive and antigen-experienced compartments could not be conclusively compared. Estimates of total diversity based on one million sequenced T cells were considered lower bounds and underestimates. A strong correlation was found between observed TCR beta diversity and the percentage of naive T cells measured by flow cytometry. Compared with the aged group, the long-lived group had more naive CD4+ T cells, fewer expanded clones and increased TCR diversity, suggesting age selection.

The V and J ends are trimmed by 5 bases and 12 bases, leaving 24 bases between them. Taken from cysteine to phenylalanine, the CDR3 has 15 residues. Only the CDR3 DNA is retained, 45 bases long and in frame from the first base. The germline V gene provides CDR1 SGHRS and CDR2 YFSETQ. The approximately 39 donors, aged 6 to 90 years, were systemically healthy Caucasian individuals from Russia. Each donor gave around 9.9 milliliters of peripheral blood, collected into EDTA-treated Vacutainer tubes. Ficoll-Paque density-gradient centrifugation was used to isolate PBMCs, with at least 7 million per sample. Trizol reagent was used to extract total RNA from the PBMCs, yielding at least 6 micrograms per sample. For every donor, flow cytometry on a PBMC aliquot measured the percentage of naive CD45RAhigh/CD27high T cells.

The source of this sequence is a human donor in good health. The chain couples TRBV5-1 to TRBJ2-1, with a tentative D call of TRBD1 or TRBD2, each matching 7 bases. Sequencing was performed on blood. The base sequence is TGCGCCAGCAGATATTCTCTCAGGGGGGGGGATGGGCAGTTCTTC. Its protein is CASRYSLRGGDGQFF.